This T cell receptor (beta chain) was profiled in a study of control samples from healthy donors and cancer patients. This CDR3 has 14 amino acids. The germline gives CDR1 SGHRS, CDR2 YFSETQ. Between the trimmed V and J ends, which lost 4 bases and 7 bases, there was a span of 14 bases. Sequencing was performed with immunoSEQ multiplex PCR; in TCRdb, only in-frame clones are kept and a portion is missing. The sample lists about 140,000 clones; about 90% were seen once. Material for sequencing was blood. The chain couples TRBV5-1 to TRBJ1-4; possible D gene TRBD1, 5 bases. This receptor was identified in a man aged 18 to 35 in good health. CDR3 nucleotides: TGCGCCAGCAGCGTGTCAGGGAGGGGTGAAAAACTGTTTTTT. Protein sequence: CASSVSGRGEKLFF.